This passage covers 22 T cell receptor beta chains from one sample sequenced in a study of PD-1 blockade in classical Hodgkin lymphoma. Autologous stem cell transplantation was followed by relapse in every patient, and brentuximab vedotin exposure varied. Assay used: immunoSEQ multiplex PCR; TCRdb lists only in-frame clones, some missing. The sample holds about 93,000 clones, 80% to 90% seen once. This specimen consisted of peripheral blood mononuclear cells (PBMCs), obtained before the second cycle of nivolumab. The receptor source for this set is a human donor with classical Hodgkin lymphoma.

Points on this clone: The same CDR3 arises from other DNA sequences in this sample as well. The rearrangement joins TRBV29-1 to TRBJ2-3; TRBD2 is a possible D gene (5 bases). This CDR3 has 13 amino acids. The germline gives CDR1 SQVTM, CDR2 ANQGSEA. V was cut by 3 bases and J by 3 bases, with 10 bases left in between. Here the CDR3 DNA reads TGCAGCGTTGATGAGGGTGGTACAGATACGCAGTATTTT. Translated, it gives CSVDEGGTDTQYF.

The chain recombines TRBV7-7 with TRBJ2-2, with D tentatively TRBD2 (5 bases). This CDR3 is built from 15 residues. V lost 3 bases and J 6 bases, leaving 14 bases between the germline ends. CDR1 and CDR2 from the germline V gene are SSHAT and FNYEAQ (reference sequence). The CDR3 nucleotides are TGTGCCAGCAGCTTGGCAGCGGCAAATCCCGGGGAGCTGTTTTTT. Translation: CASSLAAANPGELFF.

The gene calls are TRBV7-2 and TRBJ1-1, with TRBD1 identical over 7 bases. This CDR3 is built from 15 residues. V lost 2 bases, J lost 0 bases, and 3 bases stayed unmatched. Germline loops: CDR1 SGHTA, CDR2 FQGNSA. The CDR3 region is CASSLYGQVNTEAFF. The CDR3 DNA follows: TGTGCCAGCAGCTTATACGGACAGGTGAACACTGAAGCTTTCTTT.

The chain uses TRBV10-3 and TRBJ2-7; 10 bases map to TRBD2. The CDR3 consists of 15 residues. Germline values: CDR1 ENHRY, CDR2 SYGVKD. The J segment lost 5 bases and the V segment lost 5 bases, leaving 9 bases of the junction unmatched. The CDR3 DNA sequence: TGTGCCATCAGTTCCCTGACAACTAGCGGGGACGAGCAGTACTTC. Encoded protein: CAISSLTTSGDEQYF.

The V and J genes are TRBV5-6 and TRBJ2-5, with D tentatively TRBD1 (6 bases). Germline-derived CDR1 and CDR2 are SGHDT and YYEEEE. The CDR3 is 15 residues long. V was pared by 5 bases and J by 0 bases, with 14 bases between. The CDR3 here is CASSSGQIYQETQYF. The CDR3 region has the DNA TGTGCCAGCAGTTCCGGACAGATATACCAAGAGACCCAGTACTTC.

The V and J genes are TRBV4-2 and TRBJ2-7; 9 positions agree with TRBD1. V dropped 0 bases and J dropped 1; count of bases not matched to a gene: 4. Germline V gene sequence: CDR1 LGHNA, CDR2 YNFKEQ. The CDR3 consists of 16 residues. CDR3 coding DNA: TGTGCCAGCAGCCAAGAGGGACAGGGAATTTCCTACGAGCAGTACTTC. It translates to CASSQEGQGISYEQYF.

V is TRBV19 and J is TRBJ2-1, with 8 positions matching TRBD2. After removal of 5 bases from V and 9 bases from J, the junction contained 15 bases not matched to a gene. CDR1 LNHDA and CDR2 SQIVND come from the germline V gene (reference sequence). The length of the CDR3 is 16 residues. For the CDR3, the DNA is TGTGCCAGTAGTCTACCGGGAGGGCCAACGGGGACTGAGCAGTTCTTC. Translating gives CASSLPGGPTGTEQFF.

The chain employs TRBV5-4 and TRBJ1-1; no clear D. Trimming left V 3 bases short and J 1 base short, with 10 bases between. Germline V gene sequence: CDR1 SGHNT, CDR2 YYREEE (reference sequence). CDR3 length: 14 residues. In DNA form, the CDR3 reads TGTGCCAGCAGCTCGCTTGCCCCGAACACTGAAGCTTTCTTT. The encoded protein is CASSSLAPNTEAFF. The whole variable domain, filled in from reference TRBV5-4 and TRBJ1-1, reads ETGVTQSPTHLIKTRGQQVTLRCSSQSGHNTVSWYQQALGQGPQFIFQYYREEENGRGNFPPRFSGLQFPNYSSELNVNALELDDSALYLCASSSLAPNTEAFFGQGTRLTVV.

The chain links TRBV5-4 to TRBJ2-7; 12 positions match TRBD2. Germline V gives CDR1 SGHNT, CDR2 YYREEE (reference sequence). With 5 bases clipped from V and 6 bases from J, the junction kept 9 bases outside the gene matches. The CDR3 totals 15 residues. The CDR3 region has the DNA TGTGCCAGCAGGGACCGACTAGCGGGAGAATCCGAGCAGTACTTC. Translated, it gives CASRDRLAGESEQYF.

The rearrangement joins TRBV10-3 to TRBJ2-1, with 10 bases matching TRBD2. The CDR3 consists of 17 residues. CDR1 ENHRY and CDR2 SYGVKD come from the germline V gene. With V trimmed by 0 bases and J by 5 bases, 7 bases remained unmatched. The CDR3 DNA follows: TGTGCCATCAGTGAGTCTACTAGCGGGACCTATAACAATGAGCAGTTCTTC. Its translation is CAISESTSGTYNNEQFF.

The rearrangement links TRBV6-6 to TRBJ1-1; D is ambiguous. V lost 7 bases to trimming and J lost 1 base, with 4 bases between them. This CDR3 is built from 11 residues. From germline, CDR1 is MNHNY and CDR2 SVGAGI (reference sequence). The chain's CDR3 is CASTRNTEAFF. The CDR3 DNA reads TGTGCCAGCACCAGGAACACTGAAGCTTTCTTT.

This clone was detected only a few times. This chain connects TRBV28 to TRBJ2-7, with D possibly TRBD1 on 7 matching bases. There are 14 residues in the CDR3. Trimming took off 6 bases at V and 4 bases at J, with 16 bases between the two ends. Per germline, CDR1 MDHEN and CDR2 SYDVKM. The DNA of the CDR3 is TGTGCCAGCAGGCCACCAGGGGGGTCTTACGAGCAGTACTTC. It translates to CASRPPGGSYEQYF. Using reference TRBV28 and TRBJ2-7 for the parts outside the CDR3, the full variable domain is DVKVTQSSRYLVKRTGEKVFLECVQDMDHENMFWYRQDPGLGLRLIYFSYDVKMKEKGDIPEGYSVSREKKERFSLILESASTNQTSMYLCASRPPGGSYEQYFGPGTRLTVT.

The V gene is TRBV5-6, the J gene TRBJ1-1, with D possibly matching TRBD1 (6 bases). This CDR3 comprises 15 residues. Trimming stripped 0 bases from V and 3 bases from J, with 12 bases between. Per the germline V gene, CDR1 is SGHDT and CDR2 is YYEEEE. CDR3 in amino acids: CASSLGGGLDTEAFF. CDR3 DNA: TGTGCCAGCAGCTTGGGTGGGGGGCTGGACACTGAAGCTTTCTTT.

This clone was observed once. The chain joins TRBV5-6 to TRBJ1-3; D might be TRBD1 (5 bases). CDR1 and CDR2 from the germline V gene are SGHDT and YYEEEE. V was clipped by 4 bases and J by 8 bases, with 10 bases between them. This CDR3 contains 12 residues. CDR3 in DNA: TGTGCCAGCAGCCGGGGCAGACACACCATATATTTT. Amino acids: CASSRGRHTIYF.

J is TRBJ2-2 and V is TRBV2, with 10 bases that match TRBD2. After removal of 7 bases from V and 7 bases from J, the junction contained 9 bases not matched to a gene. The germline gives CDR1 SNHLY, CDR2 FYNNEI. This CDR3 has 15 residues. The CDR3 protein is CASTPSSGGGGELFF. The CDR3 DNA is TGTGCCAGCACTCCCTCTAGCGGGGGAGGCGGGGAGCTGTTTTTT.

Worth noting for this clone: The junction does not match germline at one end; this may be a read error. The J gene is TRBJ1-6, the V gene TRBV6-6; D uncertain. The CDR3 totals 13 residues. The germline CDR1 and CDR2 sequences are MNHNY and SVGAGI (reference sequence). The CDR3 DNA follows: TGTGCCAGCAGTCACTCCTATAATTCACCCCTCCACTTT. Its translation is CASSHSYNSPLHF.

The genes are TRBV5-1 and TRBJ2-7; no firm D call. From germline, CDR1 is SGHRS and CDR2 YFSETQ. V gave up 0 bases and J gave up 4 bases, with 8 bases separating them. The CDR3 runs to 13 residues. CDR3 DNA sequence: TGCGCCAGCAGCTTGGAAGTGCAATACGAGCAGTACTTC. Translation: CASSLEVQYEQYF.

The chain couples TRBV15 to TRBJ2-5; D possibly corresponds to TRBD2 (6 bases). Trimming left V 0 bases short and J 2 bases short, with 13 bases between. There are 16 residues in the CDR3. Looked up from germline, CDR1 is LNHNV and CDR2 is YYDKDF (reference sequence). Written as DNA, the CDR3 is TGTGCCACCAGCAGAGATCGGCTAGGGAGGCAAGAGACCCAGTACTTC. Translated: CATSRDRLGRQETQYF.

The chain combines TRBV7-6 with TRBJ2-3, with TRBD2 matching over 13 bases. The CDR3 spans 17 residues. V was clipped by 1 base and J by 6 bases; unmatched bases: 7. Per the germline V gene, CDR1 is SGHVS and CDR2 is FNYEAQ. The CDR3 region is CASSLVGTSGKADTQYF. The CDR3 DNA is TGTGCCAGCAGCTTAGTCGGGACTAGCGGGAAGGCCGATACGCAGTATTTT.

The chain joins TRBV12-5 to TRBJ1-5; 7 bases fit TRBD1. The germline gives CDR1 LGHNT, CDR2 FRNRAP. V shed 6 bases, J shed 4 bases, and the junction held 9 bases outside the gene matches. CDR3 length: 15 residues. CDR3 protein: CASGGQGQPNQPQHF. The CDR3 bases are TGTGCTAGTGGGGGCCAGGGACAGCCTAATCAGCCCCAGCATTTT.

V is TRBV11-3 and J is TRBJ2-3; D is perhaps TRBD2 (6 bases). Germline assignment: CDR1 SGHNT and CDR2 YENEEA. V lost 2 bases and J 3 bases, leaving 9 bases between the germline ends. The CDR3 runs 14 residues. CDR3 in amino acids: CASSLSGLTDTQYF. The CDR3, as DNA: TGTGCCAGCAGCTTATCTGGACTAACAGATACGCAGTATTTT.

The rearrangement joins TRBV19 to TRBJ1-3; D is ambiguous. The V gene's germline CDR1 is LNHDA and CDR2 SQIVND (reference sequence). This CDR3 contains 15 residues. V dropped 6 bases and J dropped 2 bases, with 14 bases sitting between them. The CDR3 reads CASRPAGGTGNTIYF. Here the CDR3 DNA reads TGTGCCAGTAGACCTGCGGGAGGGACTGGAAACACCATATATTTT.